This T cell receptor (beta chain) was recorded in a study of beta chain features in type 1 diabetes. This clone has only a few counts. Its antigen is not known. In germline, CDR1 is MNHEY, CDR2 SMNVEV (reference sequence). Trimming removed 5 bases at V and 4 bases at J, with 12 bases between. The CDR3 is made up of 14 amino acids. Reverse transcribing all isolated RNA meant expressed TCRB transcripts were sequenced. Some clones are missing from TCRdb's copy, which holds only in-frame ones; the method was immunoSEQ multiplex PCR. This table holds about 170,000 clones, 7% to 9% found once. Only one heparinised blood draw was taken per donor, and its volume averaged around 100 mL. All sorted populations exceeded 95% purity. Findings and caveats of the study: Naive, central memory and Treg TCRB repertoires seemed to resemble each other more closely in patients than they did in healthy donors. Unsettled here was the matter of whether HLA type influences TCRB rearrangement. Type 1 diabetes patients had TCRB CDR3s that were shorter (moderately but significantly so) in all four CD4+ subsets.

The receptor comes from a young man with type 1 diabetes. Material for sequencing was central memory CD4+ T cells from blood. The gene calls are TRBV27 and TRBJ1-5, with D unclear. DNA for the CDR3: TGTGCCAGCAGTCCCCACACAGAAAATCAGCCCCAGCATTTT. Amino acid sequence: CASSPHTENQPQHF.